This T cell receptor beta chain was sequenced in a study of shared clonotypes between healthy human individuals (dated by TCRdb to the early 2020s). About the study as a whole: Three men and a couple of women, aged 18 to 49 years, made up the cohort. For each donor, CD4 naive and CD4 memory were each given three plates, CD8 naive was given two plates, and CD8 memory was given one plate. Blood TCR repertoires of four to six healthy adults were deeply sequenced to estimate repertoire size and the extent of clonotype sharing between individuals. Different laboratories and diverse techniques were used to prepare libraries and sequence TCR repertoires, to increase sequencing depth and limit assay-specific biases. Between about 0.9 and 9 billion PBMCs per donor were obtained by leukapheresis. What the research found in general, with its limitations: Pairwise subsampling indicated that sequencing depth was expected to affect the degree of clonotype sharing among donors. Higher generation probabilities were observed for clonotypes shared by all four sorted-subset donors than for non-shared clonotypes. Only blood was sampled, and tissue TCR repertoires likely differ from those in blood. Rarefaction of sorted-subset datasets indicated incomplete sequencing despite the large sequencing depth. Because the study included a small number of donors, the genetic and exposure-history diversity represented was limited. Across several donors, 5% to 6% of naive CD4, approximately 3.6% of naive CD8, roughly 2.3% of memory CD4, and under 0.45% of memory CD8 clonotypes were shared. Larger estimated clonotype richness was generally found for naive subsets than for memory subsets.

Notes on this clone: This clone's antigen is unknown. No much larger clonotype is one base removed from it; base qualities were not supplied.

Healthy HIV-negative adults with no recently reported acute infections or vaccinations were included as donors. Every donor was a Caucasian adult living in Nashville, Tennessee, USA. CD4+ T cells were enriched through magnetic negative selection, after which naive cells were positively selected on CD45RA and the remaining negative fraction served as the memory subset. After blood collection by leukapheresis, PBMCs were isolated using Ficoll-Histopaque density gradient centrifugation and then cryopreserved in the vapor phase of liquid nitrogen. Analytical flow cytometry was used to check the purity and quantity of each magnetically sorted T cell population. Genomic DNA was isolated from every sorted fraction and measured by UV absorbance on a Nanodrop 2000c. Using the deep immunoSEQ assay, multiplex PCR amplified TCR CDR3 regions from genomic DNA. Extracted genomic DNA from each cell subset was spread evenly across all wells of several immunoSEQ 96-well plates, with each plate serving as a replicate. Each replicate PCR for sorted subsets received about 220 ng genomic DNA, equal to some 32,000 T cell genomes. The purified libraries were quantified using a Qubit 3.0 fluorometer, sized with a Bioanalyzer 2100, and then quantified again using the KAPA Library Quantification kit. Each immunoSEQ 96-well plate was sequenced on its own single-read 150-cycle Illumina NextSeq 550 flow cell. The study's own analysis went as follows. Because the immunoSEQ output held only junctional sequences and lacked quality scores, the filtering could not match the filtering applied to full-length reads. To assign V/J genes and CDR3, sequences were annotated against IMGT germline references using PyIR, a Python wrapper for IgBLAST v1.9. Reads were removed for weak V/J assignments (E-value above 1e-6), missing CDR3, stop codons, out-of-frame junctions, or ambiguous translated residues. V3J clonotypes were defined as sequences sharing an identical inferred V gene, J gene, and CDR3 amino acid sequence. Percentage overlap between repertoires was computed as shared unique clonotypes divided by the size of the smaller repertoire. Three approaches were used to assess repertoire richness: RTK rarefaction, the Chao1 estimator, and Recon v2.1 estimates of unobserved clonotypes. For all TCRbeta clonotypes obtained by the gDNA method from a handful of donors, generation probabilities were computed with OLGA. In its TCRdb copy, this immuneACCESS table keeps in-frame sequences only and misses some clones. Where compared with another copy, unresolved V genes explain less than half of these, and the others have no known cause. V, J and clone size are taken as reported in that table, and D and trimming were inferred from the DNA itself. Here the sample has 550,000 to 800,000 clones; roughly 70% occur a single time. About 1.7% of the sample is taken by the ten largest.

The CDR3 measures 12 amino acids from cysteine to phenylalanine. CDR3 DNA is the only sequence kept; it has 36 bases, read in frame from the first base. Cut back by 7 bases and 0 bases, the V and J ends lie 6 bases apart. Via the germline V gene (reference sequence), CDR1 is MNHEY and CDR2 SMNVEV. This chain is built from TRBV27 and TRBJ2-5; too little of a D gene remains to name it. The sequenced material came from memory CD4+ T cells sorted from blood. Taken with the paper, the label for cell subset or site translates to: CD45RA-negative fraction. This clonotype was obtained from a woman aged 25 to 39 in good health. The CDR3 sequence is CASKRDQETQYF. The bases read TGTGCCAGCAAAAGGGACCAAGAGACCCAGTACTTC.